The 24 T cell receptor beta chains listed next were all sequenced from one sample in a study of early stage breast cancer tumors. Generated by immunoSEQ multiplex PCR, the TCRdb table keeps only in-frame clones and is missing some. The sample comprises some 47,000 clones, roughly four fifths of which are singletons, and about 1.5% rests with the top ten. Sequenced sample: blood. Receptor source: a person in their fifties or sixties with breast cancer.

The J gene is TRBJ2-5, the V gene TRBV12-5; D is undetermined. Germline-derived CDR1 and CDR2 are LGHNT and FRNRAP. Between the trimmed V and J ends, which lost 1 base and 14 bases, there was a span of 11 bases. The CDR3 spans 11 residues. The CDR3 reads CASGLETTPYF. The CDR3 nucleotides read TGTGCTAGTGGTTTGGAAACTACTCCTTACTTC. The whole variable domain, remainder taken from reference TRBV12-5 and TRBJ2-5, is DARVTQTPRHKVTEMGQEVTMRCQPILGHNTVFWYRQTMMQGLELLAYFRNRAPLDDSGMPKDRFSAEMPDATLATLKIQPSEPRDSAVYFCASGLETTPYFGPGTRLLVL.

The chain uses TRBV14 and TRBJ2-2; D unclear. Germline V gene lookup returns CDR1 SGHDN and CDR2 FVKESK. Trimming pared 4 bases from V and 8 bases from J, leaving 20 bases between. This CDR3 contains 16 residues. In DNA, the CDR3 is TGTGCCAGCAGCCCCTCCATATCTTTCGTCGGAGGGGAGCTGTTTTTT. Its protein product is CASSPSISFVGGELFF.

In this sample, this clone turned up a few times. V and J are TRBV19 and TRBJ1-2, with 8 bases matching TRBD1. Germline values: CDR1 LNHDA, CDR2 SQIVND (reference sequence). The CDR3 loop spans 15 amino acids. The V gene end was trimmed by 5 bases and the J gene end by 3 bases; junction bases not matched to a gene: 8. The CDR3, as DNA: TGTGCCAGTAGTCCCCAGACAGGGGCTGACTATGGCTACACCTTC. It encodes CASSPQTGADYGYTF.

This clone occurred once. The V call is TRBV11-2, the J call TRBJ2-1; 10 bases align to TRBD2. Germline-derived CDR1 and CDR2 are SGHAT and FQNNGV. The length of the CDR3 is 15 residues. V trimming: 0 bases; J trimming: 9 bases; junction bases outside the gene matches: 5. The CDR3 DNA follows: TGTGCCAGCAGCTTAGATCGTCTAGCGGGGGTTGAGCAGTTCTTC. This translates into CASSLDRLAGVEQFF.

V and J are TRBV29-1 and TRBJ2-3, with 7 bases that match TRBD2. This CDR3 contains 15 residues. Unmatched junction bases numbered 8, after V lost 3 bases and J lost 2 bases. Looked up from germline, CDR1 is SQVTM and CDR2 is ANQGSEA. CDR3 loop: CSVEFLGGVTDTQYF. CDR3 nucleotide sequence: TGCAGCGTTGAGTTTTTGGGGGGGGTCACAGATACGCAGTATTTT.

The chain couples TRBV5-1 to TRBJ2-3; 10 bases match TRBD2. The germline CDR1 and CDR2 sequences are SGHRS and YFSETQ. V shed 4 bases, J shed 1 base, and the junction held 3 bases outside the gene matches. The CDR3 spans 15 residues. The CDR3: CASSTGLAGTDTQYF. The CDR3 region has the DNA TGCGCCAGCAGCACCGGACTAGCGGGCACAGATACGCAGTATTTT.

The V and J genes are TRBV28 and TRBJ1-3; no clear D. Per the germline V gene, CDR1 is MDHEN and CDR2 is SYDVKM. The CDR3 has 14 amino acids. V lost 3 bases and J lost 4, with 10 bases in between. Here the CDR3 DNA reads TGTGCCAGCAGTTTGATAACGGGCGGAAACACCATATATTTT. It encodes CASSLITGGNTIYF.

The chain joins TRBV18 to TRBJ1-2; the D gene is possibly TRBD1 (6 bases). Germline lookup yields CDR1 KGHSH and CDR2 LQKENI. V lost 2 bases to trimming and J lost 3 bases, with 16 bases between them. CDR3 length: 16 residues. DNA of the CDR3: TGTGCCAGCTCACCAGGGGCAGGGGAGGTGTACTATGGCTACACCTTC. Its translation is CASSPGAGEVYYGYTF.

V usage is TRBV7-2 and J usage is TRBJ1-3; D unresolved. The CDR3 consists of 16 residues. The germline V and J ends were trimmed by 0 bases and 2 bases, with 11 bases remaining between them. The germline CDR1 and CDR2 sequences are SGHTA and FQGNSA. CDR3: CASSLAKAGTGNTIYF. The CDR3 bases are TGTGCCAGCAGCTTAGCGAAGGCCGGGACTGGAAACACCATATATTTT.

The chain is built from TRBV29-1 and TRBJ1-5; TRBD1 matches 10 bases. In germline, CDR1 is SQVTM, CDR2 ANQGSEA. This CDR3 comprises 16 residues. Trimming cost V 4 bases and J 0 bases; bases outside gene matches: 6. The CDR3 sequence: CSVGGTGEHSNQPQHF. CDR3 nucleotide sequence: TGCAGCGTTGGGGGGACAGGGGAACATAGCAATCAGCCCCAGCATTTT.

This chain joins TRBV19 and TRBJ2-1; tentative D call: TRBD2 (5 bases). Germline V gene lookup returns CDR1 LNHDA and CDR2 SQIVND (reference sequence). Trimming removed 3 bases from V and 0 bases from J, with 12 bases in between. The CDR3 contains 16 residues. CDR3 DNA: TGTGCCAGTAGTATTTTAGCGAGTAGCTCCTACAATGAGCAGTTCTTC. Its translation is CASSILASSSYNEQFF.

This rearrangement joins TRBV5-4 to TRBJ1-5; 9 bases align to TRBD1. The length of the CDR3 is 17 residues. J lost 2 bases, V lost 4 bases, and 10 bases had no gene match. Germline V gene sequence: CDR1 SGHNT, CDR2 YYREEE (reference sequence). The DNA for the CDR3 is TGTGCCAGCAGCCCCGGCCCGACAGGGGGTGGCAATCAGCCCCAGCATTTT. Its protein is CASSPGPTGGGNQPQHF.

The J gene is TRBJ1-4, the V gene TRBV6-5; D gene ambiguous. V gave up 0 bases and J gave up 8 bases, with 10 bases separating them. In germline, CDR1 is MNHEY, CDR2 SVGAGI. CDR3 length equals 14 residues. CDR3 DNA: TGTGCCAGCAGTTACTCTCGCATGACGGAAAAACTGTTTTTT. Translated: CASSYSRMTEKLFF.

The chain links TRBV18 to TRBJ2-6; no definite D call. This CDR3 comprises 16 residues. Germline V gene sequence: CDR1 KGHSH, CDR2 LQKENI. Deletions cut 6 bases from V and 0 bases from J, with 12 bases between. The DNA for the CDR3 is TGTGCCAGCTCCACCTCTTTTACCTCTGGGGCCAACGTCCTGACTTTC. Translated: CASSTSFTSGANVLTF.

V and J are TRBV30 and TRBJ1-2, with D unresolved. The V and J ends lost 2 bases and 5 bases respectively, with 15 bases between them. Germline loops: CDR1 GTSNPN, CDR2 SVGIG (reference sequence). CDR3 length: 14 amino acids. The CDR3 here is CAWSPPGVTYGYTF. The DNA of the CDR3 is TGTGCCTGGAGTCCCCCTGGCGTCACTTATGGCTACACCTTC.

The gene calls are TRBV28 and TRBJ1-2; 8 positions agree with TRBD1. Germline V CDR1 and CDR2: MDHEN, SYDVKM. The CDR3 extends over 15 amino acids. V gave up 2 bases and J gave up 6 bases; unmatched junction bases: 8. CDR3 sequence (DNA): TGTGCCAGCAGTTTAGGGACAGGCTTTGCCGATGGCTACACCTTC. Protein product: CASSLGTGFADGYTF.

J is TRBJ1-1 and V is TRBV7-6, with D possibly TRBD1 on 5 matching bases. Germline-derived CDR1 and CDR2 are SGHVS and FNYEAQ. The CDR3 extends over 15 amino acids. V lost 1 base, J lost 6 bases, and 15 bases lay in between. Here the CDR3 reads CASSLVPGMNPEAFF. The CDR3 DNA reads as TGTGCCAGCAGCTTAGTCCCAGGGATGAATCCTGAAGCTTTCTTT.

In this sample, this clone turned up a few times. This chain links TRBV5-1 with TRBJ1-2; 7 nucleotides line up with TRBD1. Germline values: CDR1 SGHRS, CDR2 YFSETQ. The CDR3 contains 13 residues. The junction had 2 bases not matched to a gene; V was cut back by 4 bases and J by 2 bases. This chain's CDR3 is CASSVGQNYGYTF. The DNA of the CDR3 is TGCGCCAGCAGCGTGGGACAGAACTATGGCTACACCTTC.

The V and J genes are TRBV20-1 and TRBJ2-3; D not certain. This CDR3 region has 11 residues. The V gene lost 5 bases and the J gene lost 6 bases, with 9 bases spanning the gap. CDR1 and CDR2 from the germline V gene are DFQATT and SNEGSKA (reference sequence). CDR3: CSAAIKDTQYF. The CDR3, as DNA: TGCAGTGCTGCCATCAAGGATACGCAGTATTTT.

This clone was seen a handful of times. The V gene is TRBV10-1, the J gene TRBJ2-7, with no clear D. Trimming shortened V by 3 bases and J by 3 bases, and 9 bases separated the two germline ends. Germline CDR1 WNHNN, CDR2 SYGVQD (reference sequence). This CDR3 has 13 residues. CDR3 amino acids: CASSEMGSYEQYF. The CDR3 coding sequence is TGCGCCAGCAGTGAAATGGGTAGCTACGAGCAGTACTTC.

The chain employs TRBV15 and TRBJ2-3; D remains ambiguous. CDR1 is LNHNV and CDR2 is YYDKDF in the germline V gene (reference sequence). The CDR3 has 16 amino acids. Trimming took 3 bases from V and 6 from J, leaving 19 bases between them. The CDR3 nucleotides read TGTGCCACCAGCAGTGGGAAATCCACCCTCACTGATACGCAGTATTTT. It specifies CATSSGKSTLTDTQYF.

Here the CDR3 reads CASSLRTSGRALDTQYF. CDR3 sequence (DNA): TGTGCCAGCAGCCTTCGGACTAGCGGGAGGGCCCTAGATACGCAGTATTTT. This chain joins TRBV11-2 and TRBJ2-3; 15 nucleotides line up with TRBD2. V lost 5 bases and J lost 5; bases outside the gene matches: 8. Germline V gene sequence: CDR1 SGHAT, CDR2 FQNNGV. The length of the CDR3 is 17 residues.

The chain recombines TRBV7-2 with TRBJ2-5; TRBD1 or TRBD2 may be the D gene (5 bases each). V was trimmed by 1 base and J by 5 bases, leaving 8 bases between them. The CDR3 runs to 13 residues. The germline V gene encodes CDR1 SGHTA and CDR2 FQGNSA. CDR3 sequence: CASSLVGVETQYF. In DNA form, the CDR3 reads TGTGCCAGCAGCTTAGTGGGGGTTGAGACCCAGTACTTC.

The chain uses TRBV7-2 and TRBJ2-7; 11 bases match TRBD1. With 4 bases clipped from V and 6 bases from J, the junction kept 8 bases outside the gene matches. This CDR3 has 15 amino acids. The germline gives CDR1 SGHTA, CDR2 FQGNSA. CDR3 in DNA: TGTGCCAGCAGCTCAATAACCGGGACAGGGGGCGAGCAGTACTTC. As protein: CASSSITGTGGEQYF.